This TCR beta chain is drawn from a study of T cell responses to AZD1222 COVID-19 vaccine. Note on this clone: What it binds is unknown.

CDR1 KGHSH and CDR2 LQKENI come from the germline V gene. J lost 5 bases, V lost 2 bases, and 9 bases had no gene match. The CDR3 is 16 residues long. General study points: Repertoires were obtained only post-peak T cell response. Receipt of two AZD1222 doses was followed by a rise in Spike-specific TCR breadth and depth. Of the AZD1222 recipients, only five to seven were seropositive at baseline. Vaccine-associated CD4 TCRs spanned spike, dominant at 160-218 and 743-854.

Profiling relied on immunoSEQ multiplex PCR, and the TCRdb table lists in-frame clones only, not all of them. The sample contains about 120,000 clones, 80% to 90% of which appear only once. The rearrangement links TRBV18 to TRBJ2-1; TRBD2 matches at 7 bases. This sequence was found in an adult in good health. Sequences were derived from peripheral blood, sampled on day 0 of AZD1222 vaccination. The CDR3 DNA reads TGTGCCAGCTCACCATCTGGCGGGAGTCGCGACAATGAGCAGTTCTTC. Encoded protein: CASSPSGGSRDNEQFF.